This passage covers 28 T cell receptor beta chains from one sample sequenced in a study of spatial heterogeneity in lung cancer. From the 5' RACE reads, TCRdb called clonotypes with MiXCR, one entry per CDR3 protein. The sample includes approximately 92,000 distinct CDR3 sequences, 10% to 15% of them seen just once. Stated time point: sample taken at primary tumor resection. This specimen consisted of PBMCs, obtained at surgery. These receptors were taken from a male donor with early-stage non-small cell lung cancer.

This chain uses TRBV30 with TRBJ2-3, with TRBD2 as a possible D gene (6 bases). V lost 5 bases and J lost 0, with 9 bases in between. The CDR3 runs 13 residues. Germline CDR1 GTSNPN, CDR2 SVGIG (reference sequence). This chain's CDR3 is CAWGRGSTDTQYF. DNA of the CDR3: TGTGCCTGGGGGCGGGGTAGCACAGATACGCAGTATTTT.

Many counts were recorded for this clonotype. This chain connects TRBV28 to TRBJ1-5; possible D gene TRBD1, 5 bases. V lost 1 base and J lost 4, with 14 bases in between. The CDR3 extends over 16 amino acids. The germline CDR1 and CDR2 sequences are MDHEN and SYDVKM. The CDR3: CASSLLIRDFNQPQHF. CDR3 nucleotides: TGTGCCAGCAGTTTATTGATCAGGGACTTTAATCAGCCCCAGCATTTT.

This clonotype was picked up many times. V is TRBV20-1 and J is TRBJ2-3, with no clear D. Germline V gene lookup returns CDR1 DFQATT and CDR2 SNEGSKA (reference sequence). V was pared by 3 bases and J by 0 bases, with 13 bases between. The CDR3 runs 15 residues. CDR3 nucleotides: TGCAGTGCTAGCGGTGGCGTATCTAGCACAGATACGCAGTATTTT. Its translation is CSASGGVSSTDTQYF.

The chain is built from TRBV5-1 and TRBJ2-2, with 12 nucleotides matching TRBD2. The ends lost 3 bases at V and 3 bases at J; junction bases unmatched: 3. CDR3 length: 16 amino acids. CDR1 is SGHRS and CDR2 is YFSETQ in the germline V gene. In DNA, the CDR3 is TGCGCCAGCAGCTCGACTAGCGGGAGCCACACCGGGGAGCTGTTTTTT. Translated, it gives CASSSTSGSHTGELFF.

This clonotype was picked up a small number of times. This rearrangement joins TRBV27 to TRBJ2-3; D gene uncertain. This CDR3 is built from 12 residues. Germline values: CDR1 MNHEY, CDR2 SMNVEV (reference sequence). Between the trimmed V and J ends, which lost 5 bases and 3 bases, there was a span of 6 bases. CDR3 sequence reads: CASSDQTDTQYF. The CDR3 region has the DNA TGTGCCAGCAGTGACCAGACAGATACGCAGTATTTT.

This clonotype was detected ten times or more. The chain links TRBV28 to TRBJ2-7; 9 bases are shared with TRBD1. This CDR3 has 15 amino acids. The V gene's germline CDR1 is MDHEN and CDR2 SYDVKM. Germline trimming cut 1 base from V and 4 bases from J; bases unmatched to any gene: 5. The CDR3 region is CASSLLTGGGYEQYF. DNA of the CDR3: TGTGCCAGCAGTTTATTGACAGGGGGGGGATACGAGCAGTACTTC.

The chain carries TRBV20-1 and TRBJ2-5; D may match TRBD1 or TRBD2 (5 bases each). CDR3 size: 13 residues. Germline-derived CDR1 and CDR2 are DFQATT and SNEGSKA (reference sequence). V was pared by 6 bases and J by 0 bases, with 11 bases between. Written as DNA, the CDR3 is TGCAGTGCCGGGACCGGGTACCAAGAGACCCAGTACTTC. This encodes CSAGTGYQETQYF.

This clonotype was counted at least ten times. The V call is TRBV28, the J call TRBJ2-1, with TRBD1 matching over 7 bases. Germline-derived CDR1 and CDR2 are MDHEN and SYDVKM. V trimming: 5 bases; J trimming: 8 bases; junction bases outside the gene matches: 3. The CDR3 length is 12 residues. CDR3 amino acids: CASSEQGYEQFF. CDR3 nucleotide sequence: TGTGCCAGCAGTGAACAGGGGTATGAGCAGTTCTTC.

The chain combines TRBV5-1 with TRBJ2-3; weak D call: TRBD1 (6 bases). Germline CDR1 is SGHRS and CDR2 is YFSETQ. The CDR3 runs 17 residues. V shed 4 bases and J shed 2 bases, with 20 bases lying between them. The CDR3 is CASSRDGGQSNTDTQYF. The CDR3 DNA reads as TGCGCCAGCAGCCGCGACGGCGGACAGTCCAACACAGATACGCAGTATTTT.

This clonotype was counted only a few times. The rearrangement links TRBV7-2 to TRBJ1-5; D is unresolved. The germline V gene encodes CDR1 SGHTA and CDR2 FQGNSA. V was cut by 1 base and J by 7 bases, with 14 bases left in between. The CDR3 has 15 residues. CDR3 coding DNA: TGTGCCAGCAGCTTAGAACCTCGTTCGGTACAGCCCCAGCATTTT. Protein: CASSLEPRSVQPQHF.

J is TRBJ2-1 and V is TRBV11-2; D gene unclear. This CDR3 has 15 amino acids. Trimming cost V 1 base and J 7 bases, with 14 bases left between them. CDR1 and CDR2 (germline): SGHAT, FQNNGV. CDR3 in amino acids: CASSLVQITRNEQFF. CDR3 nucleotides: TGTGCCAGCAGCTTAGTCCAAATAACCCGGAATGAGCAGTTCTTC.

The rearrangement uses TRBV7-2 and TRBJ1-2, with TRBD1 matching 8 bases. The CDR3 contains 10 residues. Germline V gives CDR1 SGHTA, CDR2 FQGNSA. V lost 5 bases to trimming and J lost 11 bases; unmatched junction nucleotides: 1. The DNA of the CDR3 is TGTGCCAGCAGCCGACAGGGGTACACCTTC. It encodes CASSRQGYTF.

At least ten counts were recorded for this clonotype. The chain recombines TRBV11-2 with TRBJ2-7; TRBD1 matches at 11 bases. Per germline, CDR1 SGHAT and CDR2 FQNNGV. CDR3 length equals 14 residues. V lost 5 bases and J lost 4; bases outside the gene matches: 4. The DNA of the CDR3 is TGTGCCAGCAGCCTGGACAGGGGGCATTACGAGCAGTACTTC. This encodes CASSLDRGHYEQYF.

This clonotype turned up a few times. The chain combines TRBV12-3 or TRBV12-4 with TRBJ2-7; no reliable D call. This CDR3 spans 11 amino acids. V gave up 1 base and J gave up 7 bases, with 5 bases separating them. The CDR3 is CASSLGFEQYF. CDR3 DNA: TGTGCCAGCAGTTTAGGGTTTGAGCAGTACTTC.

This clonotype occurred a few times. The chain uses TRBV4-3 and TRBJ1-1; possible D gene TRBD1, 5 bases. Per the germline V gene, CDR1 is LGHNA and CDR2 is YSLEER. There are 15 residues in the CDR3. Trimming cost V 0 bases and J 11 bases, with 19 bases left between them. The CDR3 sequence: CASSQDHQGRLSAFF. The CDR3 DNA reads TGCGCCAGCAGCCAAGATCACCAGGGCCGTTTGTCGGCTTTCTTT.

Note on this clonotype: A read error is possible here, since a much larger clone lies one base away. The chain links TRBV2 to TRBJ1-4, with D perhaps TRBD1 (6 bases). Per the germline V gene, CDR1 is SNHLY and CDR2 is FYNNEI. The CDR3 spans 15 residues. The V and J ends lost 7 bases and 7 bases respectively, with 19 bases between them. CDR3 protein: CASTTGGMWSEKLFF. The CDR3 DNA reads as TGTGCCAGCACGACAGGCGGCATGTGGTCTGAAAAACTGTTTTTT. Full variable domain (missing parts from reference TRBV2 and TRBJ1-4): EPEVTQTPSHQVTQMGQEVILRCVPISNHLYFYWYRQILGQKVEFLVSFYNNEISEKSEIFDDQFSVERPDGSNFTLKIRSTKLEDSAMYFCASTTGGMWSEKLFFGSGTQLSVL.

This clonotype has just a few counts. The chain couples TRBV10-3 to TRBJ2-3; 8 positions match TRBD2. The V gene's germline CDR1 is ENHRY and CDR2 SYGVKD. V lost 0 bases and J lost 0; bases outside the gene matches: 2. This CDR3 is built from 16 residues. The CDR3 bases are TGTGCCATCAGTGAGTCCGGCGGGAGGAGCACAGATACGCAGTATTTT. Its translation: CAISESGGRSTDTQYF.

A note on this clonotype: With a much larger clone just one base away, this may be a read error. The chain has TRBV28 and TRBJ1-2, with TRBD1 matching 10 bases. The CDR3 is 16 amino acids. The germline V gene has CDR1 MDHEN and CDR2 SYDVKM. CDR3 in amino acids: CTSSLGQGLLNYGYTF. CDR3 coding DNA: TGTACCAGCAGTTTGGGACAGGGGTTACTGAACTATGGCTACACCTTC.

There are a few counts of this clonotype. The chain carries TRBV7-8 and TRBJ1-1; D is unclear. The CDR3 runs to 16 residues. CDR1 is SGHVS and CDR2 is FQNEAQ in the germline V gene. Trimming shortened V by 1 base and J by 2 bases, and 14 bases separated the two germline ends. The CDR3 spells CASSLERARINTEAFF. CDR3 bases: TGTGCCAGCAGCTTAGAAAGGGCGCGAATAAACACTGAAGCTTTCTTT.

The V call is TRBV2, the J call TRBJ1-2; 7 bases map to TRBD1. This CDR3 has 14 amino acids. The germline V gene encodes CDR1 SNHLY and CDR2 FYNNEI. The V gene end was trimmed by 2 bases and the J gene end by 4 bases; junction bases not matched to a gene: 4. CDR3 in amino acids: CASSERQGSYGYTF. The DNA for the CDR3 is TGTGCCAGCAGTGAACGACAGGGATCCTATGGCTACACCTTC.

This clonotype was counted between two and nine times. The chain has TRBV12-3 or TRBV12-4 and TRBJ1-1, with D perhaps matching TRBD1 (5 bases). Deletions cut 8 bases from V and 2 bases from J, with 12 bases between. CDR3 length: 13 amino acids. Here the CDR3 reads CASQRGANTEAFF. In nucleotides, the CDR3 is TGTGCCAGCCAACGAGGGGCCAACACTGAAGCTTTCTTT.

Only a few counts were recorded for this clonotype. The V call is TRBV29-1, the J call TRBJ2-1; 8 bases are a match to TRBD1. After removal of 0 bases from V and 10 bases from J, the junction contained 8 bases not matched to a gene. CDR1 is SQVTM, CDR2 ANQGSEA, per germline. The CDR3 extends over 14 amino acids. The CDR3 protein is CSVEEQGVFLEQFF. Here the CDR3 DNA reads TGCAGCGTTGAAGAACAGGGGGTGTTCTTAGAGCAGTTCTTC.

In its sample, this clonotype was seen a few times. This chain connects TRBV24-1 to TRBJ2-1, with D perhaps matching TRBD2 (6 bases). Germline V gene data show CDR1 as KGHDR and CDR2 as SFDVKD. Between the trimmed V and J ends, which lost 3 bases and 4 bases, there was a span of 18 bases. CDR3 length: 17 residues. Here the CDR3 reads CATSDALAPRGYNEQFF. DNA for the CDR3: TGTGCCACCAGTGATGCACTAGCTCCGAGAGGGTACAATGAGCAGTTCTTC.

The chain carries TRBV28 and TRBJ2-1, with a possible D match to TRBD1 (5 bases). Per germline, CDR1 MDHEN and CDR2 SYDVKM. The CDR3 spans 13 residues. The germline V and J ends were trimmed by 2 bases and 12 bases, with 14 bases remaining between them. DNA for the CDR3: TGTGCCAGCAGTTTAATCAGTCAGGGTGTGCAGTTCTTC. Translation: CASSLISQGVQFF.

The CDR3 DNA is TGTGCCAGCAGTAAGAGCGGGAGTCAAGAGACCCAGTACTTC. This gives the protein CASSKSGSQETQYF. This chain links TRBV6-2 or TRBV6-3 with TRBJ2-5; TRBD2 aligns across 8 bases. The CDR3 is made up of 14 amino acids. Germline trimming cut 5 bases from V and 2 bases from J; bases unmatched to any gene: 4. Germline lookup yields CDR1 MNHEY and CDR2 SVGEGT.

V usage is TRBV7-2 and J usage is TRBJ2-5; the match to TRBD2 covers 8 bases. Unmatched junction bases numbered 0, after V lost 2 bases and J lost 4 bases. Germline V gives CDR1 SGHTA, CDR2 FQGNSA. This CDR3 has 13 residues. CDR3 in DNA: TGTGCCAGCAGCTTAACTAGCGGAGAGACCCAGTACTTC. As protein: CASSLTSGETQYF.

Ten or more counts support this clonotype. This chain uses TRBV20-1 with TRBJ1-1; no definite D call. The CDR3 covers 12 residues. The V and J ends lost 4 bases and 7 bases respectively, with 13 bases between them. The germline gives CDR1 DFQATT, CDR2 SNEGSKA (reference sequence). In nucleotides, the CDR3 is TGCAGTGCTACCCAAGTGGGCCTTGAAGCTTTCTTT. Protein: CSATQVGLEAFF.

The CDR3 reads CASSEYLQGPYNEQFF. The CDR3 DNA is TGTGCCAGCAGTGAATATTTGCAGGGGCCCTACAATGAGCAGTTCTTC. The J gene is TRBJ2-1, the V gene TRBV25-1; D is possibly TRBD1 (6 bases). Between the trimmed V and J ends, which lost 0 bases and 2 bases, there was a span of 11 bases. This CDR3 region has 16 residues. Per the germline V gene, CDR1 is MGHDK and CDR2 is SYGVNS.